This T cell receptor beta chain was profiled in a study of blood T cells in healthy people across ages. The wider study: About one barcoded beta molecule per two T cells was captured by template switching. Findings and caveats of the study: Diversity of TCR beta correlated strongly with naive T cell percentage.

The CDR3 covers 17 residues. Trimming took 6 bases from V and 5 from J; bases not matched to a gene: 15. Germline values: CDR1 MGHRA, CDR2 YSYEKL. Alongside a J-beta primer mix, a sample-barcoded 5' primer served in a second PCR lasting about 7 to 12 cycles. The template-switch adaptor, which had 12 random nucleotides, put a tag on each cDNA molecule. TCRdb recomputed calls from the 5' RACE reads with MiXCR, one row per CDR3 protein. The profile shows approximately 1.5 million distinct CDR3 sequences, around 40% of them singletons. In this sample, this clonotype turned up a few times. The target antigen is unknown.

The receptor's source is a woman younger than 35 in good health. The sequenced sample consisted of blood. This chain joins TRBV4-1 and TRBJ1-5; 8 nucleotides align to TRBD1. Here the CDR3 reads CASSRALRQGRYQPQHF. CDR3 nucleotide sequence: TGCGCCAGCAGTCGAGCCCTGAGACAGGGGAGGTATCAGCCCCAGCATTTT.